The 30 T cell receptor beta chains in this list originate from one sample, sequenced in a study of blood T cell repertoires in COVID-19. Profiled with immunoSEQ multiplex PCR; TCRdb holds only in-frame clones, not every one. This table has 440,000 or so clones, 89% appearing once. The source material was peripheral blood. The receptors derive from a woman in her thirties or forties with COVID-19, enrolled during active disease.

The rearrangement links TRBV5-6 to TRBJ1-4, with D tentatively TRBD1 (6 bases). Germline V gene lookup returns CDR1 SGHDT and CDR2 YYEEEE. The V and J ends lost 3 bases and 4 bases respectively, with 13 bases between them. CDR3 length: 15 amino acids. The CDR3 DNA is TGTGCCAGCAGCTCCAAGGACAGATTTAATGAAAAACTGTTTTTT. Translating it yields CASSSKDRFNEKLFF.

This clone was observed once. The chain employs TRBV28 and TRBJ1-5, with TRBD1 as a possible D gene (6 bases). Trimming took 2 bases from V and 0 from J, leaving 14 bases between them. The CDR3 spans 17 residues. The germline CDR1 and CDR2 sequences are MDHEN and SYDVKM. In nucleotides, the CDR3 is TGTGCCAGCAGTTTACCGGACAGCGGATATAGCAATCAGCCCCAGCATTTT. The encoded protein is CASSLPDSGYSNQPQHF.

CDR3 amino acids: CASSYSPGGEQYF. CDR3 nucleotide sequence: TGTGCCAGCAGTTACTCCCCCGGAGGCGAGCAGTACTTC. This chain uses TRBV6-2 or TRBV6-3 with TRBJ2-7; TRBD2 is a possible D gene (5 bases). The CDR3 runs to 13 residues. In germline, CDR1 is MNHEY, CDR2 SVGEGT. With 0 bases removed from V and 6 bases from J, the gap between germline ends came to 9 bases.

J is TRBJ2-7 and V is TRBV2; 15 bases match TRBD2. CDR3 length equals 13 residues. The trim removed 8 bases at V and 12 bases at J, leaving 8 bases unmatched. Germline V gene lookup returns CDR1 SNHLY and CDR2 FYNNEI. The CDR3 DNA reads TGTGCCAGCGTTCCGGGACTAGCGGGAGGCCCGTACTTC. Its protein is CASVPGLAGGPYF. Drawing the rest from reference TRBV2 and TRBJ2-7, the complete variable domain is EPEVTQTPSHQVTQMGQEVILRCVPISNHLYFYWYRQILGQKVEFLVSFYNNEISEKSEIFDDQFSVERPDGSNFTLKIRSTKLEDSAMYFCASVPGLAGGPYFGPGTRLTVT.

This chain links TRBV28 with TRBJ2-1; 8 bases line up with TRBD1. The CDR3 runs 16 residues. V was clipped by 5 bases and J by 7 bases; unmatched bases: 13. CDR1 MDHEN and CDR2 SYDVKM come from the germline V gene. CDR3 region: CASSPPGGLGANEQFF. For the CDR3, the DNA is TGTGCCAGCAGTCCTCCAGGGGGCCTTGGGGCAAATGAGCAGTTCTTC.

V and J are TRBV4-1 and TRBJ2-3, with D unclear. The V end was cut by 4 bases, the J end by 5 bases, with 16 bases between. Germline V gene data show CDR1 as MGHRA and CDR2 as YSYEKL. CDR3 length: 15 amino acids. As DNA, the CDR3 is TGCGCCAGCAGCCGATCGGCAGGAATCGTAGATACGCAGTATTTT. Protein: CASSRSAGIVDTQYF.

This chain connects TRBV28 to TRBJ1-2, with 7 bases lining up with TRBD1. This CDR3 contains 14 residues. The germline V gene has CDR1 MDHEN and CDR2 SYDVKM. V lost 7 bases and J lost 4; bases outside the gene matches: 9. The CDR3 is CASTRGTTGYGYTF. CDR3 in DNA: TGTGCCAGCACCAGGGGGACGACTGGCTATGGCTACACCTTC.

The chain recombines TRBV11-2 with TRBJ1-4; 10 bases fit TRBD1. From germline, CDR1 is SGHAT and CDR2 FQNNGV. V dropped 8 bases and J dropped 7; count of bases not matched to a gene: 10. CDR3 length equals 15 residues. The chain's CDR3 is CASSSDRGVGEKLFF. CDR3 DNA sequence: TGTGCCAGCTCGTCGGACAGGGGGGTTGGTGAAAAACTGTTTTTT.

This chain joins TRBV5-1 and TRBJ2-2; D uncertain. This CDR3 spans 14 amino acids. V gave up 6 bases and J gave up 4 bases, with 13 bases separating them. Germline CDR1 reads SGHRS; CDR2 reads YFSETQ. The CDR3 spells CASTTFLGTGELFF. DNA for the CDR3: TGCGCCAGCACCACCTTTCTAGGCACCGGGGAGCTGTTTTTT.

This clone was seen a few times. This chain links TRBV11-3 with TRBJ1-3; maybe TRBD1 (5 bases). Trimming stripped 6 bases from V and 2 bases from J, with 11 bases between. Germline V lookup: CDR1 SGHNT, CDR2 YENEEA. The CDR3 runs 14 residues. The CDR3: CASSLQGAGNTIYF. The DNA for the CDR3 is TGTGCCAGCAGTCTTCAGGGCGCTGGAAACACCATATATTTT. The full variable domain, rest sourced from reference TRBV11-3 and TRBJ1-3, is EAGVVQSPRYKIIEKKQPVAFWCNPISGHNTLYWYLQNLGQGPELLIRYENEEAVDDSQLPKDRFSAERLKGVDSTLKIQPAELGDSAVYLCASSLQGAGNTIYFGEGSWLTVV.

The V and J genes are TRBV5-1 and TRBJ2-1; TRBD2 matches at 9 bases. Germline V gene lookup returns CDR1 SGHRS and CDR2 YFSETQ. CDR3 length: 16 amino acids. Trimming removed 0 bases from V and 7 bases from J; junction bases left unmatched: 8. The CDR3 DNA follows: TGCGCCAGCAGCTTGGCCGGCGGGGGGGCCTGGAATGAGCAGTTCTTC. Translation gives CASSLAGGGAWNEQFF.

J is TRBJ1-2 and V is TRBV6-2 or TRBV6-3; D unresolved. The CDR3 consists of 14 residues. From germline, CDR1 is MNHEY and CDR2 SVGEGT. V lost 4 bases to trimming and J lost 7 bases, with 16 bases between them. The CDR3 protein is CASSSRVGRPGYTF. The CDR3 DNA is TGTGCCAGCAGTTCCCGCGTTGGTCGCCCTGGCTACACCTTC.

The chain recombines TRBV7-2 with TRBJ1-2; TRBD1 is a possible D gene (6 bases). There are 14 residues in the CDR3. Germline loops: CDR1 SGHTA, CDR2 FQGNSA. V was shortened by 5 bases and J by 4 bases, with 14 bases between the two germline ends. CDR3 amino acids: CASSIQGLLYGYTF. DNA of the CDR3: TGTGCCAGCAGCATACAGGGTCTACTCTATGGCTACACCTTC.

The rearrangement joins TRBV28 to TRBJ1-5; no clear D. CDR3 size: 17 residues. Germline assignment: CDR1 MDHEN and CDR2 SYDVKM. The V end lost 0 bases, the J end lost 0 bases, and 12 bases lay between the germline ends. CDR3 sequence: CASSLWREANSNQPQHF. The CDR3 DNA follows: TGTGCCAGCAGTTTATGGAGGGAAGCTAATAGCAATCAGCCCCAGCATTTT.

The sample holds one count of this clone. The chain uses TRBV2 and TRBJ2-7; possibly TRBD1 for D (5 bases). The CDR3 contains 14 residues. The V and J ends lost 2 bases and 3 bases respectively, with 11 bases between them. Germline-derived CDR1 and CDR2 are SNHLY and FYNNEI. The CDR3 DNA reads TGTGCCAGCAGTGAACAGGGCTCCTACTACGAGCAGTACTTC. Residues: CASSEQGSYYEQYF.

J is TRBJ1-6 and V is TRBV7-8; 7 bases are shared with TRBD1. The CDR3 is 17 amino acids. V dropped 3 bases and J dropped 8; count of bases not matched to a gene: 13. Germline V lookup: CDR1 SGHVS, CDR2 FQNEAQ. This CDR3 reads CASSFPQGGQFDSPLHF. The CDR3 DNA sequence: TGTGCCAGCAGCTTCCCTCAGGGGGGCCAGTTCGATTCACCCCTCCACTTT.

In its sample, this clone was seen once. V usage is TRBV3-1 (or the pseudogene TRBV3-2) and J usage is TRBJ1-1, with D tentatively TRBD1 (5 bases). Per germline, CDR1 LGHDT and CDR2 YNNKEL (reference sequence). V was trimmed by 0 bases and J by 6 bases, leaving 23 bases between them. This CDR3 comprises 18 residues. CDR3 coding DNA: TGTGCCAGCAGCCAAGATTGGCTAGGCTGGCGGAAAGGGGCTGAAGCTTTCTTT. It specifies CASSQDWLGWRKGAEAFF.

V gene TRBV19 combines with J gene TRBJ2-3, with D possibly being TRBD2 (5 bases). Trimming shortened V by 6 bases and J by 2 bases, and 15 bases separated the two germline ends. CDR3 length equals 15 residues. Per the germline V gene, CDR1 is LNHDA and CDR2 is SQIVND (reference sequence). The CDR3 loop reads CASSLTGITTDTQYF. CDR3 coding DNA: TGTGCCAGTAGCCTAACCGGGATTACCACAGATACGCAGTATTTT.

This clone was recorded only once. The gene calls are TRBV19 and TRBJ2-1, with 11 nucleotides matching TRBD2. The CDR3 is 16 residues long. CDR1 LNHDA and CDR2 SQIVND come from the germline V gene (reference sequence). Trimming at V came to 5 bases and at J to 6 bases, leaving 9 bases not matched to a gene. The CDR3 spells CASSDPSSGRTNEQFF. Written as DNA, the CDR3 is TGTGCCAGTAGTGACCCCTCTAGCGGGAGGACCAATGAGCAGTTCTTC.

This clone was observed a handful of times. The V call is TRBV27, the J call TRBJ1-1; unclear D gene. CDR3 length: 12 residues. The V gene lost 7 bases and the J gene lost 4 bases, with 10 bases spanning the gap. Germline V gives CDR1 MNHEY, CDR2 SMNVEV (reference sequence). As DNA, the CDR3 is TGTGCCAGCATGGAGGAGGGCACTGAAGCTTTCTTT. Translating gives CASMEEGTEAFF.

The chain has TRBV6-1 and TRBJ2-1; D is undetermined. V lost 1 base and J 12 bases, leaving 10 bases between the germline ends. CDR3 length equals 12 residues. The germline gives CDR1 MNHNS, CDR2 SASEGT. CDR3 sequence: CASSEDISLQFF. Written as DNA, the CDR3 is TGTGCCAGCAGTGAAGACATATCCTTGCAGTTCTTC.

This clone was recorded once. The genes are TRBV27 and TRBJ1-5; D call uncertain. The CDR3 contains 15 residues. Germline CDR1 reads MNHEY; CDR2 reads SMNVEV (reference sequence). V lost 3 bases and J lost 2, with 11 bases in between. As DNA, the CDR3 is TGTGCCAGCAGTTTGACTTATTGGGGCAATCAGCCCCAGCATTTT. It translates to CASSLTYWGNQPQHF.

This clone was recorded once. The rearrangement joins TRBV5-1 to TRBJ2-3; 10 positions agree with TRBD2. V shed 6 bases, J shed 4 bases, and the junction held 5 bases outside the gene matches. From germline, CDR1 is SGHRS and CDR2 YFSETQ. This CDR3 contains 14 residues. CDR3 loop: CASTLAGASDTQYF. CDR3 DNA sequence: TGCGCCAGCACCCTAGCGGGAGCCTCAGATACGCAGTATTTT.

This chain uses TRBV19 with TRBJ2-7; 8 nucleotides match TRBD2. The CDR3 totals 15 residues. The J segment lost 2 bases and the V segment lost 3 bases, leaving 6 bases of the junction unmatched. The germline CDR1 and CDR2 sequences are LNHDA and SQIVND (reference sequence). Here the CDR3 DNA reads TGTGCCAGTAGTATCCTAAGCGGGGGAGCCTACGAGCAGTACTTC. Translating it yields CASSILSGGAYEQYF.

This clone has a single count. V gene TRBV4-1 combines with J gene TRBJ2-1, with TRBD2 identical over 10 bases. In germline, CDR1 is MGHRA, CDR2 YSYEKL. CDR3 length equals 18 residues. The ends lost 1 base at V and 0 bases at J; junction bases unmatched: 6. CDR3 protein: CASSQGLAGLSSYNEQFF. CDR3 DNA sequence: TGCGCCAGCAGCCAAGGACTAGCGGGCCTGAGCTCCTACAATGAGCAGTTCTTC.

The genes are TRBV5-1 and TRBJ2-5; the match to TRBD2 covers 7 bases. V dropped 5 bases and J dropped 0; count of bases not matched to a gene: 4. Germline CDR1 reads SGHRS; CDR2 reads YFSETQ. This CDR3 region has 14 residues. CDR3 loop: CASSTAGYQETQYF. CDR3 nucleotide sequence: TGCGCCAGCAGTACAGCGGGATACCAAGAGACCCAGTACTTC.

This chain uses TRBV30 with TRBJ1-1; D possibly corresponds to TRBD1 (5 bases). The V end lost 3 bases, the J end lost 3 bases, and 23 bases lay between the germline ends. The CDR3 length is 17 residues. Germline-derived CDR1 and CDR2 are GTSNPN and SVGIG (reference sequence). The CDR3 region is CAWSPARGSRGDTEAFF. CDR3 DNA sequence: TGTGCCTGGAGCCCGGCGCGGGGTTCGAGGGGAGACACTGAAGCTTTCTTT.

The chain links TRBV3-1 (or the pseudogene TRBV3-2) to TRBJ1-2, with TRBD1 matching over 10 bases. Germline V CDR1 and CDR2: LGHDT, YNNKEL (reference sequence). This CDR3 comprises 15 residues. The trim removed 5 bases at V and 4 bases at J, leaving 7 bases unmatched. The CDR3 loop is CASSAQWDRGYGYTF. The CDR3 bases are TGTGCCAGCAGCGCTCAATGGGACAGGGGCTATGGCTACACCTTC.

J is TRBJ1-4 and V is TRBV11-2; maybe TRBD1 (5 bases). CDR1 SGHAT and CDR2 FQNNGV come from the germline V gene. This CDR3 contains 18 residues. Trimming pared 6 bases from V and 7 bases from J, leaving 27 bases between. The CDR3 spells CASSLARGGSRGGEKLFF. In DNA, the CDR3 is TGTGCCAGCAGTTTGGCGCGTGGGGGGTCGCGCGGTGGTGAAAAACTGTTTTTT.

The rearrangement joins TRBV18 to TRBJ2-2, with no clear D. Trimming took 2 bases from V and 3 from J, leaving 4 bases between them. The CDR3 length is 13 residues. Germline V gene data show CDR1 as KGHSH and CDR2 as LQKENI. The CDR3 coding sequence is TGTGCCAGCTCACCATCGGACACCGGGGAGCTGTTTTTT. Amino acids: CASSPSDTGELFF.